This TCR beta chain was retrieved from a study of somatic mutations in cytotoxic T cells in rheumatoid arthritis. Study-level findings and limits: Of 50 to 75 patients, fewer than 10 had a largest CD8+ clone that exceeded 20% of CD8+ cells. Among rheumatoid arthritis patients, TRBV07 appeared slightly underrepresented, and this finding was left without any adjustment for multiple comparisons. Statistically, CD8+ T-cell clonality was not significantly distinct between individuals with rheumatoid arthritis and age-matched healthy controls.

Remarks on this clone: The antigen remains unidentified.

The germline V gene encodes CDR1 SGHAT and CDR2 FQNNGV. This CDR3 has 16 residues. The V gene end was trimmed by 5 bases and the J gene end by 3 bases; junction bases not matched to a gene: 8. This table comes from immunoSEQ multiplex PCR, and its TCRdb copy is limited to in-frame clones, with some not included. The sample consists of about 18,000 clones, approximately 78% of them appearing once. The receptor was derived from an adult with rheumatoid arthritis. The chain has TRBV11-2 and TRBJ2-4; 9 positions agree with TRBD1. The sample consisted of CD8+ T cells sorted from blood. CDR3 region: CASSPSPTGGKNIQYF. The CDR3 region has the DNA TGTGCCAGCAGCCCATCACCGACAGGGGGCAAAAACATTCAGTACTTC.